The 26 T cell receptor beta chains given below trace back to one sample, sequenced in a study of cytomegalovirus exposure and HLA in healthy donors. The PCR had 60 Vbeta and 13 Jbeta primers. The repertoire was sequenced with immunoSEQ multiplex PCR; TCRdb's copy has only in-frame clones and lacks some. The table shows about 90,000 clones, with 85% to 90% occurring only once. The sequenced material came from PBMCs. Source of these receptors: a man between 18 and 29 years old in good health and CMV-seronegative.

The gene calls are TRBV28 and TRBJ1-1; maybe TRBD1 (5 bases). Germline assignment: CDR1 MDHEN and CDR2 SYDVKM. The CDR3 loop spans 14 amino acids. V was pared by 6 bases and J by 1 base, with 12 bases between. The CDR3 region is CASSRQGTNTEAFF. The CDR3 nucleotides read TGTGCCAGCAGCCGTCAGGGTACGAACACTGAAGCTTTCTTT.

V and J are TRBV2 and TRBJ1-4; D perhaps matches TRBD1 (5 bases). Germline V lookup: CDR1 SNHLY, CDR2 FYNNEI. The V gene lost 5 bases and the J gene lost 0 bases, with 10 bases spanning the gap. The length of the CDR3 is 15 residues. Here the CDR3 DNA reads TGTGCCAGCAGTAAGGGACTTGCAACTAATGAAAAACTGTTTTTT. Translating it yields CASSKGLATNEKLFF. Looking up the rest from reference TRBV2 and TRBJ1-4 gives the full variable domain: EPEVTQTPSHQVTQMGQEVILRCVPISNHLYFYWYRQILGQKVEFLVSFYNNEISEKSEIFDDQFSVERPDGSNFTLKIRSTKLEDSAMYFCASSKGLATNEKLFFGSGTQLSVL.

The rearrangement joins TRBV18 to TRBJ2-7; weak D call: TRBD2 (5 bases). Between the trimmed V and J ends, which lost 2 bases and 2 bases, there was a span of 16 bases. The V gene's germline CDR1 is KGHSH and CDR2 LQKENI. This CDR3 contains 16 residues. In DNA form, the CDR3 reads TGTGCCAGCTCACCAAAGCTCCCGGGGAAAACCTACGAGCAGTACTTC. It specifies CASSPKLPGKTYEQYF.

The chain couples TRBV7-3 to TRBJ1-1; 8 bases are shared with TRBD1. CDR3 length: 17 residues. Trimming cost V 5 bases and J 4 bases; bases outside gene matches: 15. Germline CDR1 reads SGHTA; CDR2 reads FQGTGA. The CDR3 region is CASSLVGTGLGGTEAFF. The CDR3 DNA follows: TGTGCCAGCAGCCTCGTGGGGACAGGTCTTGGTGGCACTGAAGCTTTCTTT.

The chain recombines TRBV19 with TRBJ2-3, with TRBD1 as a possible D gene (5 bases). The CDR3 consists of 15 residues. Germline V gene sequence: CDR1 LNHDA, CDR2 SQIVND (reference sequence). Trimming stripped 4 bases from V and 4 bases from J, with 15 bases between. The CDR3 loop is CASSNPGRAPDTQYF. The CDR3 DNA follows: TGTGCCAGTAGTAACCCGGGCAGGGCCCCAGATACGCAGTATTTT.

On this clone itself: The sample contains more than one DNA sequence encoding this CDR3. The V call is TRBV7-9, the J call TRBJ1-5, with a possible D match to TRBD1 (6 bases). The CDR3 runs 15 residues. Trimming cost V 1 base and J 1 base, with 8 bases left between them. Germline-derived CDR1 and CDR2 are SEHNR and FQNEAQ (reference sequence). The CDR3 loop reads CASSLGTGSNQPQHF. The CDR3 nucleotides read TGTGCCAGCAGCTTAGGCACAGGGAGCAATCAGCCCCAGCATTTT.

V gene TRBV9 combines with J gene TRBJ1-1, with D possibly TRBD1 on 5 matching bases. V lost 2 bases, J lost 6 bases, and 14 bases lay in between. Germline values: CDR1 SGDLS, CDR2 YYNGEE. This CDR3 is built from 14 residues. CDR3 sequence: CASSVSGNRAEAFF. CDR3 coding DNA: TGTGCCAGCAGCGTGTCAGGGAATAGGGCTGAAGCTTTCTTT.

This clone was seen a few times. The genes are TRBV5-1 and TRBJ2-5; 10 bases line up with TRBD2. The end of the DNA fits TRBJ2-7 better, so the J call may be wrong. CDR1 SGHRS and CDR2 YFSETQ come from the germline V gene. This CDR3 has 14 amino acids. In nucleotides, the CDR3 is TGCGCCAGCAGCACAGCGGGAGGGCCATACGAGCAGTACTTC. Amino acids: CASSTAGGPYEQYF.

The DNA of the CDR3 is TGTGCCAGCAGGCTTGGAGGGGAAAAACTGTTTTTT. It yields the protein CASRLGGEKLFF. The V and J genes are TRBV28 and TRBJ1-4; D is undetermined. CDR3 size: 12 residues. Germline CDR1 is MDHEN and CDR2 is SYDVKM. Trimming stripped 6 bases from V and 8 bases from J, with 10 bases between. Variable domain in full (rest from reference TRBV28 and TRBJ1-4): DVKVTQSSRYLVKRTGEKVFLECVQDMDHENMFWYRQDPGLGLRLIYFSYDVKMKEKGDIPEGYSVSREKKERFSLILESASTNQTSMYLCASRLGGEKLFFGSGTQLSVL.

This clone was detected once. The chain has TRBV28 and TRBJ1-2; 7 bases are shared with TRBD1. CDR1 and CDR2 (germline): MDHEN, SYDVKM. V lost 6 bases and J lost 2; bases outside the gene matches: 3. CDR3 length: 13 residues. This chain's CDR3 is CASSETGNYGYTF. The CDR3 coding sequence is TGTGCCAGCAGCGAGACAGGGAACTATGGCTACACCTTC.

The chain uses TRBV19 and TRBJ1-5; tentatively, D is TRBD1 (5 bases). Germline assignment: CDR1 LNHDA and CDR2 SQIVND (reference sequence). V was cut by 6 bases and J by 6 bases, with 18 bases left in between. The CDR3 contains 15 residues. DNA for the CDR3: TGTGCCAGTAGCCTTCTCGAAGGGGTGCGTCAGCCCCAGCATTTT. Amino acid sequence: CASSLLEGVRQPQHF.

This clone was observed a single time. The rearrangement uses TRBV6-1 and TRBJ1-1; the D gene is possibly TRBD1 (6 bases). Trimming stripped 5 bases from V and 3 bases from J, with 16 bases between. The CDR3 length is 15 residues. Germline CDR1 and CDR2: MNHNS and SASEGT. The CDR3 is CASSRDTATHTEAFF. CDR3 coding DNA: TGTGCCAGCAGTCGGGACACAGCTACCCACACTGAAGCTTTCTTT.

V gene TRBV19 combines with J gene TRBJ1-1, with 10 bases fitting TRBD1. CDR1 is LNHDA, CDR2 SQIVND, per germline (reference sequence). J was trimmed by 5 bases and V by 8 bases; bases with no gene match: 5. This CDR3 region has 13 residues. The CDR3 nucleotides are TGTGCCAGTGAGGACAGGGGGGTGACTGAAGCTTTCTTT. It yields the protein CASEDRGVTEAFF.

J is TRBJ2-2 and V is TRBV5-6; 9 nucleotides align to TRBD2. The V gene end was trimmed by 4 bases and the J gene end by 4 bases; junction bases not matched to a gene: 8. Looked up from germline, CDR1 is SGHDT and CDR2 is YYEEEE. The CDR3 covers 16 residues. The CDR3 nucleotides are TGTGCCAGCAGCACAAGCGGGAGGCGGCGCACCGGGGAGCTGTTTTTT. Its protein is CASSTSGRRRTGELFF.

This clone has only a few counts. CDR3 sequence: CASSPRTSRDEQFF. In DNA, the CDR3 is TGTGCCAGCAGTCCCCGGACTAGCCGTGATGAGCAGTTCTTC. The chain recombines TRBV27 with TRBJ2-1, with TRBD2 identical over 8 bases. From germline, CDR1 is MNHEY and CDR2 SMNVEV (reference sequence). The ends lost 5 bases at V and 8 bases at J; junction bases unmatched: 8. The CDR3 is 14 residues long.

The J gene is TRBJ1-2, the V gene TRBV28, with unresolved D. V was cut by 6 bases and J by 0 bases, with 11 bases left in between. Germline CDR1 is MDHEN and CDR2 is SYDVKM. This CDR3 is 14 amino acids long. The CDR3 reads CASSPGPTNYGYTF. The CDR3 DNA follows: TGTGCCAGCAGCCCCGGTCCAACTAACTATGGCTACACCTTC.

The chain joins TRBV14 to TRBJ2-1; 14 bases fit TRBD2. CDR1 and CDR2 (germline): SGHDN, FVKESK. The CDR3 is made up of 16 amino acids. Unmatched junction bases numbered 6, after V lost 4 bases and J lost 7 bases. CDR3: CASSLGLAGGQNEQFF. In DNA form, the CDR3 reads TGTGCCAGCAGCCTTGGACTAGCGGGAGGCCAAAATGAGCAGTTCTTC.

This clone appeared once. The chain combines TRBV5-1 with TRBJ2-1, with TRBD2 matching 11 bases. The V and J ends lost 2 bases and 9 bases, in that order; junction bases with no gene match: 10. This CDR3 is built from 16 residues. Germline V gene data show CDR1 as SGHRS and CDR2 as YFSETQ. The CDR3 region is CASSLYSGREIGEQFF. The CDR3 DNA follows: TGCGCCAGCAGCTTATATAGCGGGAGGGAAATAGGTGAGCAGTTCTTC.

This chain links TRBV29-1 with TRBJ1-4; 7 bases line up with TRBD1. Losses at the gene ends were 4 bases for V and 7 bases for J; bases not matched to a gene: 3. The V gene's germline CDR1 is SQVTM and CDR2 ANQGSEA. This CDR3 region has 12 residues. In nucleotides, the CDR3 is TGCAGCGTTGCACAGGGGTTTGAAAAACTGTTTTTT. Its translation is CSVAQGFEKLFF.

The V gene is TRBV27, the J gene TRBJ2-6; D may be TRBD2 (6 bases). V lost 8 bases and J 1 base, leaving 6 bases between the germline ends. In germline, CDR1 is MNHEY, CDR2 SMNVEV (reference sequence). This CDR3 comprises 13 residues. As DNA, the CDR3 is TGTGCCAGCCGGGAGTCTGGGGCCAACGTCCTGACTTTC. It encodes CASRESGANVLTF.

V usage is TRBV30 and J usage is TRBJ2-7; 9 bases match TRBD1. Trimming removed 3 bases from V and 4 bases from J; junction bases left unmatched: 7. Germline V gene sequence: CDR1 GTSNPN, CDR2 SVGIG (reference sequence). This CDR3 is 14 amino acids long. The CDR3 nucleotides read TGTGCCTGGAGCGGACAGGGGCTTATGTACGAGCAGTACTTC. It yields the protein CAWSGQGLMYEQYF.

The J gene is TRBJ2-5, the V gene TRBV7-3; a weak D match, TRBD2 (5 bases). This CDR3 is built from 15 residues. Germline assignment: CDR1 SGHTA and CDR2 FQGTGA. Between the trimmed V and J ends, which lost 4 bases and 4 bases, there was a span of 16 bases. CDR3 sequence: CASSSGLVGRETQYF. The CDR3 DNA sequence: TGTGCCAGCAGCTCCGGACTCGTCGGACGAGAGACCCAGTACTTC.

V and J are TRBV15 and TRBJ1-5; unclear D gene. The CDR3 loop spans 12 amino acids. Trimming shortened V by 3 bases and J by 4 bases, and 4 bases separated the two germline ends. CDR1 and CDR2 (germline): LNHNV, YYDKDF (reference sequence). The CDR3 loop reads CATSSQNQPQHF. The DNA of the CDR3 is TGTGCCACCAGCAGCCAGAATCAGCCCCAGCATTTT. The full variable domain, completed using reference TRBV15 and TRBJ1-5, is DAMVIQNPRYQVTQFGKPVTLSCSQTLNHNVMYWYQQKSSQAPKLLFHYYDKDFNNEADTPDNFQSRRPNTSFCFLDIRSPGLGDTAMYLCATSSQNQPQHFGDGTRLSIL.

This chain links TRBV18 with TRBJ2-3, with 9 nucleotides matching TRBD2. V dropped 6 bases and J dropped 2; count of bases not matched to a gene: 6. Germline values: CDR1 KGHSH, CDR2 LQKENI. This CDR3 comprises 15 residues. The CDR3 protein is CASSSTSGLTDTQYF. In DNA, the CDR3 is TGTGCCAGCTCGTCGACTAGCGGCCTCACAGATACGCAGTATTTT.

The CDR3, as DNA: TGTGCCAGCAGACTAACTAGCGGGAGCTCCTACAATGAGCAGTTCTTC. It codes for CASRLTSGSSYNEQFF. The chain recombines TRBV6-6 with TRBJ2-1, with TRBD2 matching over 11 bases. The trim removed 6 bases at V and 0 bases at J, leaving 4 bases unmatched. The CDR3 extends over 16 amino acids. Per the germline V gene, CDR1 is MNHNY and CDR2 is SVGAGI (reference sequence).

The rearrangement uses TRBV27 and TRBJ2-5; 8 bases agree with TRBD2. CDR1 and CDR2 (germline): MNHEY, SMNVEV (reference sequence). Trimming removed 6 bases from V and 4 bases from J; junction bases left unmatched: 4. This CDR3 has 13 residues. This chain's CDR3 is CASRGLAGETQYF. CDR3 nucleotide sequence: TGTGCCAGCAGGGGCCTAGCGGGAGAGACCCAGTACTTC.